These 5 T cell receptor beta chains originate from one sample sequenced in a study of early T cells in non-severe SARS-CoV-2 infection. TCRdb re-derived calls from the 5' RACE reads in MiXCR, one entry per CDR3 protein. In the table there are some 26,000 distinct CDR3 sequences, around 4.5% of which are singletons. Source material: whole blood. The receptors come from an adult who was a healthcare worker with PCR-confirmed SARS-CoV-2 infection or an uninfected control (not recorded which).

Of note for this clonotype: At one end the junction does not follow the germline gene, possibly because of a read error. This rearrangement joins TRBV7-7 to TRBJ2-1, with 11 bases matching TRBD2. This CDR3 is 15 amino acids long. Germline CDR1 reads SSHAT; CDR2 reads FNYEAQ (reference sequence). The CDR3: CASSQTSGTYNEQFF. CDR3 DNA: TGTGCTAGCAGCCAGACTAGCGGGACTTACAATGAGCAGTTCTTC. The full variable domain, its missing parts supplied by reference TRBV7-7 and TRBJ2-1, is GAGVSQSPRYKVTKRGQDVTLRCDPISSHATLYWYQQALGQGPEFLTYFNYEAQPDKSGLPSDRFSAERPEGSISTLTIQRTEQRDSAMYRCASSQTSGTYNEQFFGPGTRLTVL.

This clonotype came up many times. This chain joins TRBV7-8 and TRBJ2-2, with unresolved D. CDR3 length equals 12 residues. CDR1 and CDR2 (germline): SGHVS, FQNEAQ. Trimming cost V 5 bases and J 5 bases, with 6 bases left between them. The CDR3 sequence: CASSPFTGELFF. The CDR3 DNA is TGTGCCAGCAGCCCTTTTACCGGGGAGCTGTTTTTT.

The chain links TRBV29-1 to TRBJ1-1; perhaps TRBD1 as D (5 bases). Between the trimmed V and J ends, which lost 2 bases and 11 bases, there was a span of 12 bases. Looked up from germline, CDR1 is SQVTM and CDR2 is ANQGSEA. The length of the CDR3 is 11 residues. Written as DNA, the CDR3 is TGCAGCGTTGAACAGGGCTTGGCGGCTTTCTTT. Translation: CSVEQGLAAFF.

This clonotype was counted many times. V usage is TRBV4-3 and J usage is TRBJ2-1, with 8 bases lining up with TRBD2. With V trimmed by 3 bases and J by 4 bases, 8 bases remained unmatched. The CDR3 spans 16 residues. Germline-derived CDR1 and CDR2 are LGHNA and YSLEER. CDR3 loop: CASSHPGTSGYNEQFF. The CDR3 nucleotides read TGCGCCAGCAGCCACCCCGGGACTAGTGGATACAATGAGCAGTTCTTC.

Ten or more counts support this clonotype. The J gene is TRBJ2-1, the V gene TRBV28, with 7 bases lining up with TRBD1. The CDR3 has 14 amino acids. After removal of 4 bases from V and 6 bases from J, the junction contained 6 bases not matched to a gene. The V gene's germline CDR1 is MDHEN and CDR2 SYDVKM. The CDR3, as DNA: TGTGCCAGCAGTTCCGGGACAGCTCCCAATGAGCAGTTCTTC. Its translation: CASSSGTAPNEQFF.